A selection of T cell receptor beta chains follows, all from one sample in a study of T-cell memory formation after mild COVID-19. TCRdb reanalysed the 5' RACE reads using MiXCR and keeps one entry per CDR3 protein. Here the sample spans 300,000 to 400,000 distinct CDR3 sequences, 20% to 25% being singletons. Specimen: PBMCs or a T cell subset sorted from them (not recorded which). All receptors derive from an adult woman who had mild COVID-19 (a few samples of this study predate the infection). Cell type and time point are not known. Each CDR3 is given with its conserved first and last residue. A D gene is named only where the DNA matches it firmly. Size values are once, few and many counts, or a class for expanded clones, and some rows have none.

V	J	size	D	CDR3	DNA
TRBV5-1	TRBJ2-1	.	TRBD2	CASSLGTLAGPREQFF	TGCGCCAGCAGCTTGGGAACGCTAGCGGGGCCGCGTGAGCAGTTCTTC
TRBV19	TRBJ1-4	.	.	CASSIDPGSGGEKLFF	TGTGCCAGTAGTATAGACCCCGGATCTGGGGGTGAAAAACTGTTTTTT
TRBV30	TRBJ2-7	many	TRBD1	CAWSSGGQISGEQYF	TGTGCCTGGAGCTCAGGGGGCCAAATATCGGGCGAGCAGTACTTC
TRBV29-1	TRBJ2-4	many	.	CSGTGVGSKNIQYF	TGCAGCGGTACAGGAGTTGGGTCCAAAAACATTCAGTACTTC
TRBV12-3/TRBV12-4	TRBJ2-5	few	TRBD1	CASTLDPGQGLQETQYF	TGTGCCAGCACTTTAGACCCGGGACAGGGACTTCAAGAGACCCAGTACTTC
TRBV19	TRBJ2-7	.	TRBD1	CASSFRTGTGEQYF	TGTGCCAGTAGTTTCCGGACAGGGACAGGCGAGCAGTACTTC
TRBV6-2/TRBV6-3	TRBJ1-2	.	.	CASSYDRRFWYGYTF	TGTGCCAGCAGCTACGACAGGAGATTTTGGTATGGCTACACCTTC
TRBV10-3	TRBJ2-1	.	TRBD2	CAIGMGPGLWLADLNEQFF	TGTGCCATCGGGATGGGACCGGGGCTGTGGCTAGCGGATCTCAATGAGCAGTTCTTC
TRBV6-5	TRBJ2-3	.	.	CASISVGDTQYF	TGTGCCAGCATCTCCGTGGGAGATACGCAGTATTTT
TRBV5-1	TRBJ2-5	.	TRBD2	CASSPQIAGVQETQYF	TGCGCCAGCAGCCCCCAGATAGCGGGAGTCCAAGAGACCCAGTACTTC
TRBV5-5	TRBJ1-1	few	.	CASSGGPLGTEAFF	TGTGCCAGCAGCGGCGGGCCCCTAGGGACTGAAGCTTTCTTT
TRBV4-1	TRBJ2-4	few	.	CASSHPLVAKNIQYF	TGCGCCAGCAGCCACCCCTTGGTAGCCAAAAACATTCAGTACTTC
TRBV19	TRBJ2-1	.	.	CASSSIRGGGLYNEQFF	TGTGCCAGTAGTTCGATCCGGGGCGGGGGCCTCTACAATGAGCAGTTCTTC
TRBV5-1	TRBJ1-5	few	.	CASSLDAGASQPQHF	TGCGCCAGCAGCTTGGATGCAGGGGCTAGTCAGCCCCAGCATTTT
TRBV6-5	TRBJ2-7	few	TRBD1	CASSQIPGQGSYEQYF	TGTGCCAGCAGTCAGATTCCGGGACAGGGTTCCTACGAGCAGTACTTC
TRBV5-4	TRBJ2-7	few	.	CASSSQGFWASYEQYF	TGTGCCAGCAGCTCACAGGGTTTTTGGGCATCCTACGAGCAGTACTTC
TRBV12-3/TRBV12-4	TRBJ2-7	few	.	CASSTPMAYEQYF	TGTGCCAGCAGTACACCAATGGCCTACGAGCAGTACTTC
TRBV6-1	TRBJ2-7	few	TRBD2	CASREDLAGGYEQYF	TGTGCCAGCAGGGAGGACTTAGCGGGAGGCTACGAGCAGTACTTC
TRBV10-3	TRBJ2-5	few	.	CAISVSAGETQYF	TGTGCCATCAGTGTAAGCGCGGGAGAGACCCAGTACTTC
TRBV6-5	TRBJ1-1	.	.	CASSYPGREYTEAFF	TGTGCCAGCAGTTACCCGGGCAGAGAGTACACTGAAGCTTTCTTT
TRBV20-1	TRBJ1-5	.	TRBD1	CSARKTGVYQPQHF	TGCAGTGCTAGAAAGACAGGGGTTTATCAGCCCCAGCATTTT
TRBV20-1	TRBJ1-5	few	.	CSARRQGFNQPQHF	TGCAGTGCTAGGAGGCAGGGTTTCAATCAGCCCCAGCATTTT
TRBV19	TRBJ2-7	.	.	CASSSSGKGSYEQYF	TGTGCCAGTAGTTCCTCAGGGAAGGGATCCTACGAGCAGTACTTC
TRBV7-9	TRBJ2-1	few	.	CASSLAWRGVEIF	TGTGCCAGCAGCTTAGCCTGGCGGGGTGTTGAGATCTTC
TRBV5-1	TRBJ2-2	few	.	CASAPMTGELFF	TGCGCCAGCGCCCCTATGACCGGGGAGCTGTTTTTT
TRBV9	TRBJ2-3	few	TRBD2	CASSVSGRVTDTQYF	TGTGCCAGCAGCGTGAGCGGGAGGGTCACAGATACGCAGTATTTT
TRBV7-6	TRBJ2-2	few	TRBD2	CASSYRLAGGRNTGELFF	TGTGCCAGCAGCTACCGACTAGCGGGGGGGCGTAACACCGGGGAGCTGTTTTTT
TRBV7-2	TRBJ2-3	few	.	CASSPGDASTDTQYF	TGTGCCAGCAGCCCAGGGGACGCTAGCACAGATACGCAGTATTTT
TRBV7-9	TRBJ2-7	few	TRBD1	CASSSDRDSYEQYF	TGTGCCAGCAGCTCGGACAGGGACTCCTACGAGCAGTACTTC
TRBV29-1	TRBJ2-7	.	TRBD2	CSGLSGGTYEQYF	TGCAGCGGACTTAGCGGGGGCACCTACGAGCAGTACTTC
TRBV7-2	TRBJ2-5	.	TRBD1	CASSFNRGQETQYF	TGTGCCAGCAGCTTTAACAGGGGCCAAGAGACCCAGTACTTC
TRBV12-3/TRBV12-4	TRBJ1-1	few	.	CASSFLSGYNIAEAFF	TGTGCCAGCAGTTTTCTTTCAGGGTACAACATTGCTGAAGCTTTCTTT
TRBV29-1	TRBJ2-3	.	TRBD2	CSVLSSGASTDTQYF	TGCAGCGTACTCTCTAGCGGAGCTAGCACAGATACGCAGTATTTT
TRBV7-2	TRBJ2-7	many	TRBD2	CASSFSGFPYEQYF	TGTGCCAGCAGCTTTAGCGGGTTCCCCTACGAGCAGTACTTC
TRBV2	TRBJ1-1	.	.	CASRSRGVNTEAFF	TGTGCCAGCAGGAGTAGAGGGGTGAACACTGAAGCTTTCTTT
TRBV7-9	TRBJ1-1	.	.	CASPQRVGRWAEAFF	TGTGCCAGCCCCCAAAGGGTGGGCCGGTGGGCTGAAGCTTTCTTT
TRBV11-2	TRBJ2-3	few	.	CASSVGSSDTQYF	TGTGCCAGCAGTGTGGGGAGCTCAGATACGCAGTATTTT
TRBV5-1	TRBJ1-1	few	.	CASSLRVLGVMNTEAFF	TGCGCCAGCAGCTTGAGGGTTCTGGGGGTGATGAACACTGAAGCTTTCTTT
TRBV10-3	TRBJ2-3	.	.	CAISATLTDTQYF	TGTGCCATCAGTGCCACTTTGACAGATACGCAGTATTTT
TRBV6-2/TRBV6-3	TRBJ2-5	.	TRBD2	CASRATSGQETQYF	TGTGCCAGCAGGGCGACTAGCGGCCAAGAGACCCAGTACTTC
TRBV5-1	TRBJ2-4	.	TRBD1	CASSPGQGGVAKNIQYF	TGCGCCAGCAGCCCTGGACAGGGCGGGGTAGCCAAAAACATTCAGTACTTC
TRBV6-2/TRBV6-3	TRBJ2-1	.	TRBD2	CASSYAKRTSGGYNEQFF	TGTGCCAGCAGTTACGCGAAACGTACTAGCGGGGGATACAATGAGCAGTTCTTC
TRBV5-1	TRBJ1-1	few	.	CASSVGNPGSGTEAFF	TGCGCCAGCAGCGTAGGGAATCCAGGGAGTGGAACTGAAGCTTTCTTT